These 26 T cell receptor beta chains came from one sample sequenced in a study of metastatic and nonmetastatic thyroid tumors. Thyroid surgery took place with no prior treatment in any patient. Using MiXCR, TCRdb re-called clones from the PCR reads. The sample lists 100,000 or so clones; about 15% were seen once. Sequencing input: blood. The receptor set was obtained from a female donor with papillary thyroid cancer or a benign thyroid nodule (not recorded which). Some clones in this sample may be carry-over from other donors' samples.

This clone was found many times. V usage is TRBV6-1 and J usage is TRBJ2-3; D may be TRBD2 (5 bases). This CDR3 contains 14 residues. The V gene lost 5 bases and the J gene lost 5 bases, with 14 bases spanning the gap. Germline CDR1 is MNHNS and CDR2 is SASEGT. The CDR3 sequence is CASSPGLSVDTQYF. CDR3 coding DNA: TGTGCCAGCAGTCCCGGACTTTCCGTAGATACGCAGTATTTT.

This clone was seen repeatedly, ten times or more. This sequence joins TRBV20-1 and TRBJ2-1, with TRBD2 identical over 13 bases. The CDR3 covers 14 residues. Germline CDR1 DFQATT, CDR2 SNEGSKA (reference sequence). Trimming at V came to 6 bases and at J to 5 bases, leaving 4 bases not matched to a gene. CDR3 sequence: CSALGLAGHNEQFF. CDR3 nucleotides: TGCAGTGCCCTGGGACTAGCGGGGCACAATGAGCAGTTCTTC.

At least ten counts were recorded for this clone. As DNA, the CDR3 is TGTGCCAGCAGCGTAGGGGACAGGGGGTCCTACGAGCAGTACTTC. It yields the protein CASSVGDRGSYEQYF. The genes are TRBV9 and TRBJ2-7; TRBD1 matches 11 bases. J was trimmed by 1 base and V by 0 bases; bases with no gene match: 0. The germline V gene has CDR1 SGDLS and CDR2 YYNGEE. The CDR3 loop spans 15 amino acids.

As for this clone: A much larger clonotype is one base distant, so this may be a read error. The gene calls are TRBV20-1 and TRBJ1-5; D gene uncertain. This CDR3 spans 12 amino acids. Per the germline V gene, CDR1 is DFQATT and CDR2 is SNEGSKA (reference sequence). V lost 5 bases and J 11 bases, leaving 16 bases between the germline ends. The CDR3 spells CSAAPVQQTQHF. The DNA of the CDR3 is TGCAGTGCTGCTCCAGTCCAGCAGACCCAGCATTTT.

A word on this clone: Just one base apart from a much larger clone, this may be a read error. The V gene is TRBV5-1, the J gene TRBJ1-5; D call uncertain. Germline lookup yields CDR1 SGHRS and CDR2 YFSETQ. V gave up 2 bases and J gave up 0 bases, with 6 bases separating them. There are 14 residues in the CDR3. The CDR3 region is CASSFGDSNQPQHF. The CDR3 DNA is TGCGCCAGCAGCTTTGGTGATAGCAATCAGCCCCAGCATTTT.

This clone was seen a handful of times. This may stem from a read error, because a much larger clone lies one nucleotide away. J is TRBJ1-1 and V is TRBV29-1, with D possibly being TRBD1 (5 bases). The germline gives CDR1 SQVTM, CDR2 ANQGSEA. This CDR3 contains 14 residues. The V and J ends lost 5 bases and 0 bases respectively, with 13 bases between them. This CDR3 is CSVQKSGLNTEAFF. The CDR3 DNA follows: TGCAGCGTTCAAAAGTCAGGGCTGAACACTGAAGCTTTCTTT.

In DNA form, the CDR3 reads TGTGCCAGCAATCTAGGACCGAGAGGGGGCCCCGAGCAGTACTTC. Protein sequence: CASNLGPRGGPEQYF. This chain joins TRBV6-1 and TRBJ2-7; 7 nucleotides align to TRBD1. This CDR3 has 15 amino acids. The V gene's germline CDR1 is MNHNS and CDR2 SASEGT. The V gene end was trimmed by 7 bases and the J gene end by 6 bases; junction bases not matched to a gene: 15.

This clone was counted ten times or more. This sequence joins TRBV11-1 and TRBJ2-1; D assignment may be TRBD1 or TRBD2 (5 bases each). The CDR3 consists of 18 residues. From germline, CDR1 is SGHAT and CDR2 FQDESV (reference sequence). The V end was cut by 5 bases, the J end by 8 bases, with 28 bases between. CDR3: CASSPIGVNTHGVYEQFF. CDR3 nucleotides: TGTGCCAGCAGCCCCATAGGGGTCAACACCCACGGGGTATATGAGCAGTTCTTC. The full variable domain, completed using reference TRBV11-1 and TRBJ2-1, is EAEVAQSPRYKITEKSQAVAFWCDPISGHATLYWYRQILGQGPELLVQFQDESVVDDSQLPKDRFSAERLKGVDSTLKIQPAELGDSAMYLCASSPIGVNTHGVYEQFFGPGTRLTVL.

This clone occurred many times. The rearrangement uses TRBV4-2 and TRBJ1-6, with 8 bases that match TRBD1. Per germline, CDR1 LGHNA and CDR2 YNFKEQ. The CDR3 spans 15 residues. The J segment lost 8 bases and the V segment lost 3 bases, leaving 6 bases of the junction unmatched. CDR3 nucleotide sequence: TGTGCCAGCAGCCAGATACAGGGGGGCTATTCACCCCTCCACTTT. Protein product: CASSQIQGGYSPLHF.

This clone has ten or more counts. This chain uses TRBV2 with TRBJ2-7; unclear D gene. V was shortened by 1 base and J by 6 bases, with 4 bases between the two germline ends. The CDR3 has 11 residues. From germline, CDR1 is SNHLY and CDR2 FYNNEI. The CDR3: CASSEGVEQYF. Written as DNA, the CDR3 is TGTGCCAGCAGTGAAGGGGTCGAGCAGTACTTC.

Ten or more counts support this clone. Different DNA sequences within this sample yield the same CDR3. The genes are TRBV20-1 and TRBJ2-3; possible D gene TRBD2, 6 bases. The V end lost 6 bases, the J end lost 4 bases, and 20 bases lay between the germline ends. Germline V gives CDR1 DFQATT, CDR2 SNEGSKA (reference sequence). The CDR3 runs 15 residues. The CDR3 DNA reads TGCAGTGCGGTCGGGCGGGATACTTCCCCAGATACGCAGTATTTT. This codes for CSAVGRDTSPDTQYF.

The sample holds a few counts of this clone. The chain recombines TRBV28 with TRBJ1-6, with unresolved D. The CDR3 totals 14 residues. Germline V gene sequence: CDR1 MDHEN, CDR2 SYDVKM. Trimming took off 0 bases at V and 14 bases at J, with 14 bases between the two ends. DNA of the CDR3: TGTGCCAGCAGTTTATGGGGTGCTCGAACAACCCTCCACTTT. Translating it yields CASSLWGARTTLHF.

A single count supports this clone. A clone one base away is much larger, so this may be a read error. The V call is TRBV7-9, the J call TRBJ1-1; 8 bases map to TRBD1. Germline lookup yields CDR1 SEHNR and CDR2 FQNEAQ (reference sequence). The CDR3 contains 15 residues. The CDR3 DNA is TGTGCCAGAAGCTTGACAGGGGTGACGAACACTGAAGCTTTCTTT. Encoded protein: CARSLTGVTNTEAFF. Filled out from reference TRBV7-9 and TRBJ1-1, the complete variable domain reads DTGVSQNPRHKITKRGQNVTFRCDPISEHNRLYWYRQTLGQGPEFLTYFQNEAQLEKSRLLSDRFSAERPKGSFSTLEIQRTEQGDSAMYLCARSLTGVTNTEAFFGQGTRLTVV.

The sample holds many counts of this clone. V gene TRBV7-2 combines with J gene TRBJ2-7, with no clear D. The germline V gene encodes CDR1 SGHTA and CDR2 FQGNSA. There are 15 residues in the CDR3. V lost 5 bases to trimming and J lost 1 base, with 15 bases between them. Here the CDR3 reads CASSHWAGGSYEQYF. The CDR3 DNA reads TGTGCCAGCAGCCATTGGGCCGGTGGGTCCTACGAGCAGTACTTC.

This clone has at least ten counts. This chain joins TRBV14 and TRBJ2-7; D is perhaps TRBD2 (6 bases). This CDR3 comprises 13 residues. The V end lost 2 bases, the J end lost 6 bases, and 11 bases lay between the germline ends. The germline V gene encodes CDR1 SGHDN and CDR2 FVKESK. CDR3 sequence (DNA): TGTGCCAGCAGCCAATCCCTGCGGGGCGAGCAGTACTTC. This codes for CASSQSLRGEQYF.

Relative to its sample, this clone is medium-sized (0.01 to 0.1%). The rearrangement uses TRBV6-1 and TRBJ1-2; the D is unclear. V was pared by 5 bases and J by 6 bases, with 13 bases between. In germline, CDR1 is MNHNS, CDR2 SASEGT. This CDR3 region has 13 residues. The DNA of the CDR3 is TGTGCCAGCAGTTGGAGGGCTGGGGATGGCTACACCTTC. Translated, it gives CASSWRAGDGYTF.

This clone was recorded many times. The CDR3 DNA reads TGCGCCAGCAGCTTCCGGGACAGGGACTACGAGCAGTACTTC. This codes for CASSFRDRDYEQYF. The rearrangement joins TRBV5-1 to TRBJ2-7; 9 positions agree with TRBD1. The germline V gene has CDR1 SGHRS and CDR2 YFSETQ. This CDR3 comprises 14 residues. Germline trimming cut 2 bases from V and 3 bases from J; bases unmatched to any gene: 3. Drawing the rest from reference TRBV5-1 and TRBJ2-7, the complete variable domain is KAGVTQTPRYLIKTRGQQVTLSCSPISGHRSVSWYQQTPGQGLQFLFEYFSETQRNKGNFPGRFSGRQFSNSRSEMNVSTLELGDSALYLCASSFRDRDYEQYFGPGTRLTVT.

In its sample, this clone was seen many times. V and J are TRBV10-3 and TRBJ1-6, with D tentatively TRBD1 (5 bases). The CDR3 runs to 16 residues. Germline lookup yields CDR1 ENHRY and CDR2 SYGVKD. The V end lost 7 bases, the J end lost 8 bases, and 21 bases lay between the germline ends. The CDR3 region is CAIKPPQTGEDSPLHF. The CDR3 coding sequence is TGTGCCATCAAGCCCCCCCAGACGGGGGAGGATTCACCCCTCCACTTT.

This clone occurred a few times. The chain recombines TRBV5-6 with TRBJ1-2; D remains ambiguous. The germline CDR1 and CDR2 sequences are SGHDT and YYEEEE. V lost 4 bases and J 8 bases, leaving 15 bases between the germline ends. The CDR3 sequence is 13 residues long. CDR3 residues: CASSPGSTWGYTF. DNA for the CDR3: TGTGCCAGCAGCCCGGGCTCTACCTGGGGCTACACCTTC.

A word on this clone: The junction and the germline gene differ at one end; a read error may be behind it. The CDR3 DNA sequence: TGTGCCAACAGTTACCAATGGACAGGCTCTGATCAGCCCCAGAATTTC. It codes for CANSYQWTGSDQPQNF. The J gene is TRBJ1-5, the V gene TRBV6-2 or TRBV6-3; TRBD1 agrees at 7 bases. Germline V lookup: CDR1 MNHEY, CDR2 SVGEGT. This CDR3 has 16 amino acids.

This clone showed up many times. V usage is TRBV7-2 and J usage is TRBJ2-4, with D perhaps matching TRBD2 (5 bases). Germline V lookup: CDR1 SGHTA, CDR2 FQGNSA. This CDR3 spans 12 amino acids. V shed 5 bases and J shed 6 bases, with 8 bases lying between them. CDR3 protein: CASSAGVNIQYF. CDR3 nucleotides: TGTGCCAGCAGCGCCGGGGTAAACATTCAGTACTTC. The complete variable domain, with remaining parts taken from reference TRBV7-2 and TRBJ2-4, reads GAGVSQSPSNKVTEKGKDVELRCDPISGHTALYWYRQSLGQGLEFLIYFQGNSAPDKSGLPSDRFSAERTGGSVSTLTIQRTQQEDSAVYLCASSAGVNIQYFGAGTRLSVL.

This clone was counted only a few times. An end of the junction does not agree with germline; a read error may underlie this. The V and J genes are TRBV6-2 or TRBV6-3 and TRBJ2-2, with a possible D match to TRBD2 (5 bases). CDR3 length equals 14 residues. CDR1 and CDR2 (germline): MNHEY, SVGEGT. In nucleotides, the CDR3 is TGTGCCAGTAGTTACGTGCGGTTGGCCGGGGATCTGTTTTTT. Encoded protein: CASSYVRLAGDLFF.

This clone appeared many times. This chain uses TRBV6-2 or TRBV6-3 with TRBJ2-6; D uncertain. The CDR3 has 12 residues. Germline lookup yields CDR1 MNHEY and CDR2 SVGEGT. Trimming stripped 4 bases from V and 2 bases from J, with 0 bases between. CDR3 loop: CASSSGANVLTF. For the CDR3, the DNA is TGTGCCAGCAGTTCTGGGGCCAACGTCCTGACTTTC.

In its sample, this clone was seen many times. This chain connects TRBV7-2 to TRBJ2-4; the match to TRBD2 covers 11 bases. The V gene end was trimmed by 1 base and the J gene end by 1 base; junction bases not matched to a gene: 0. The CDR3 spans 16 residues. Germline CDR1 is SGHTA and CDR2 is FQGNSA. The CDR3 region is CASSLGLAGAKNIQYF. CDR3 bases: TGTGCCAGCAGCTTAGGACTAGCGGGGGCCAAAAACATTCAGTACTTC.

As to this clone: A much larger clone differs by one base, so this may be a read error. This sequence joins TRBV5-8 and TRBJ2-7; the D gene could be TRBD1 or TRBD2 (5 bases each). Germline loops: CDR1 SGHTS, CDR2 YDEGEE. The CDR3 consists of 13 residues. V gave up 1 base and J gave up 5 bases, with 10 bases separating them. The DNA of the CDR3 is TGTGCCAGCAGCTTGTCCGAGGGGAACGAGCAGTACTTC. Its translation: CASSLSEGNEQYF.

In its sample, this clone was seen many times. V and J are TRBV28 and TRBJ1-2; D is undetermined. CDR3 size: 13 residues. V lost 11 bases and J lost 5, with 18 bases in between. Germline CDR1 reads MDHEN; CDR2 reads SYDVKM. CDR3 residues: CAAAASAPYGYTF. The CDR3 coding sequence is TGTGCCGCAGCTGCTTCGGCCCCTTATGGCTACACCTTC.